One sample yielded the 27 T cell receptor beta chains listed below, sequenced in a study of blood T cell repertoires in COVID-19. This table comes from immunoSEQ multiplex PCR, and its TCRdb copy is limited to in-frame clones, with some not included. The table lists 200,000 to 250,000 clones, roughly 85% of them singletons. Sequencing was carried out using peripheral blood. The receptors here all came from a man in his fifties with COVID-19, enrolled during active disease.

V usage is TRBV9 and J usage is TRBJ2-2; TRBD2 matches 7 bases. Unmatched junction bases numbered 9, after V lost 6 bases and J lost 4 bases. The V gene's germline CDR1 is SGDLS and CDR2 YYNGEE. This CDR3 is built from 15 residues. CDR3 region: CASTAGRGITGELFF. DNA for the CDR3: TGTGCCAGCACCGCAGGGAGGGGTATCACCGGGGAGCTGTTTTTT.

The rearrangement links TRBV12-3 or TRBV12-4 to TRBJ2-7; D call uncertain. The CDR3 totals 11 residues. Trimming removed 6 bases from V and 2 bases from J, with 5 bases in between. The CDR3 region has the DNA TGTGCCAGCAGCACTACCTACGAGCAGTACTTC. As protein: CASSTTYEQYF.

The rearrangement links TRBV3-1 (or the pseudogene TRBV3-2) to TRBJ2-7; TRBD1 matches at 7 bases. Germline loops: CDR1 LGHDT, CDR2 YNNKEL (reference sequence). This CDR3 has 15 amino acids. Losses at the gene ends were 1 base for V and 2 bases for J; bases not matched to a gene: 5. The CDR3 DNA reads TGTGCCAGCAGCCAAGGGGGGACAGATCCCTACGAGCAGTACTTC. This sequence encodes CASSQGGTDPYEQYF.

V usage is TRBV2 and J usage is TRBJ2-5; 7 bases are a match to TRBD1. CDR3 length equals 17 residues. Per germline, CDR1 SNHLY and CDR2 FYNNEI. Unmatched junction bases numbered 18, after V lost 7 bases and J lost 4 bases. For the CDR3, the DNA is TGTGCCAGCAAGACCATGGGGACAGCCCGCCTAGGAGAGACCCAGTACTTC. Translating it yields CASKTMGTARLGETQYF.

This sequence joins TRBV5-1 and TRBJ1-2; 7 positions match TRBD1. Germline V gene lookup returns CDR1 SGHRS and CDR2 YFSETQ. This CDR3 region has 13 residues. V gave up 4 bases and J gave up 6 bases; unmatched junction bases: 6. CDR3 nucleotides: TGCGCCAGCAGCCTGACAGGGAGTAATGGCTACACCTTC. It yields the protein CASSLTGSNGYTF.

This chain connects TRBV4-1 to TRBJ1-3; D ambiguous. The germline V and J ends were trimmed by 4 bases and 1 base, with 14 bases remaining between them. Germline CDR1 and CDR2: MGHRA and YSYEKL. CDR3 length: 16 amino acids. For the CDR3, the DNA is TGCGCCAGCAGCCCCCGAAATGGCTTTTCTGGAAACACCATATATTTT. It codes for CASSPRNGFSGNTIYF.

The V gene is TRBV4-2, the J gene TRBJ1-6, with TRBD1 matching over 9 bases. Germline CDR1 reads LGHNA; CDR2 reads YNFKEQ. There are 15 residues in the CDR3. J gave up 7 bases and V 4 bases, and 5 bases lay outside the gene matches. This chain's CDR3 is CASSRNGQGNSPLHF. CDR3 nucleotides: TGTGCCAGCAGCCGAAACGGACAGGGGAATTCACCCCTCCACTTT.

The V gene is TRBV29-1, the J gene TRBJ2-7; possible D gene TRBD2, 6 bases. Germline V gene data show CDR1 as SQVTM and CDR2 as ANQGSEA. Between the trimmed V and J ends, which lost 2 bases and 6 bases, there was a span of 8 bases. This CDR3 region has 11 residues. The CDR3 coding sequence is TGCAGCGTTGAACGGGGAGGCGAGCAGTACTTC. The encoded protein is CSVERGGEQYF.

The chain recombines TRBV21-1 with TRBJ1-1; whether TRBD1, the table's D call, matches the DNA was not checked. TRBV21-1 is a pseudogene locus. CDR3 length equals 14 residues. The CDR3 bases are TGTGCCAGCAGCAAAAGGACACCTAACACTGAAGCTTTCTTT. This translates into CASSKRTPNTEAFF.

The DNA of the CDR3 is TGTGCCAGCAGCCCCTTAGCGGGGGGGCCCGTGGAGCTGTTTTTT. Residues: CASSPLAGGPVELFF. This chain connects TRBV6-5 to TRBJ2-2; 11 bases fit TRBD2. This CDR3 comprises 15 residues. Germline V gives CDR1 MNHEY, CDR2 SVGAGI. V shed 6 bases and J 10 bases; nucleotides not matched to a gene: 10.

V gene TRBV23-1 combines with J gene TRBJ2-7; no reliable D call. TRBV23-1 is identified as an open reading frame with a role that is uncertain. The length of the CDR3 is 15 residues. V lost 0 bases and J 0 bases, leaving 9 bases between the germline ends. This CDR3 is CASSQSNRTSYEQYF. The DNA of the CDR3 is TGCGCCAGCAGTCAATCAAACAGAACCTCCTACGAGCAGTACTTC.

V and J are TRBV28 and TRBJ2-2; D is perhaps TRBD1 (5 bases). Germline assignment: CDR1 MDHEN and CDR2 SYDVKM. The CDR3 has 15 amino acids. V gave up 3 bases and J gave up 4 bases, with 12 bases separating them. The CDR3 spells CASSFQVGPTGELFF. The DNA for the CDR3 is TGTGCCAGCAGTTTTCAGGTGGGGCCCACCGGGGAGCTGTTTTTT.

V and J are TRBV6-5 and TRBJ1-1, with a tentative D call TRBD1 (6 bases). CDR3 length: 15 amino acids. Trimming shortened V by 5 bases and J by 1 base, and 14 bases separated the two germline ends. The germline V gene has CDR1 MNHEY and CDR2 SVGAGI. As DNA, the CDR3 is TGTGCCAGCAGTCCAACGGGACACTCGAACACTGAAGCTTTCTTT. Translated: CASSPTGHSNTEAFF.

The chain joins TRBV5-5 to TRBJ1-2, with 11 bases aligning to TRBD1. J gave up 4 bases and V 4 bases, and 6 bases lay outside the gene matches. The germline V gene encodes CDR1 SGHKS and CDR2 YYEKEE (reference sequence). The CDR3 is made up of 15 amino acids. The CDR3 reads CASSADRGQVYGYTF. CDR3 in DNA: TGTGCCAGCAGCGCGGACAGGGGGCAGGTCTATGGCTACACCTTC.

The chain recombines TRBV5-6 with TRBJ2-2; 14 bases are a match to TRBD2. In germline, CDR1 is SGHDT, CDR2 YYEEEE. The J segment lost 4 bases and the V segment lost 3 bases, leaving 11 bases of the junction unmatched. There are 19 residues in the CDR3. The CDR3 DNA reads TGTGCCAGCAGCTCTCCCCGGACTAGCGGGGGGTCCCGCACCGGGGAGCTGTTTTTT. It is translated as CASSSPRTSGGSRTGELFF.

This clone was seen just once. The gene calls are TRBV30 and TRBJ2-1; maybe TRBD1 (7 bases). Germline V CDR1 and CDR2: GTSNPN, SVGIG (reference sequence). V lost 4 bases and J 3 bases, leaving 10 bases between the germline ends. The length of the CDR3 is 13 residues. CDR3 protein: CAWTQGGYNEQFF. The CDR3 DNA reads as TGTGCCTGGACTCAGGGGGGCTACAATGAGCAGTTCTTC.

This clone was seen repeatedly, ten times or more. CDR3 in amino acids: CASNAGYSNQPQHF. The CDR3 DNA reads as TGTGCCAGCAATGCAGGGTATAGCAATCAGCCCCAGCATTTT. The chain has TRBV28 and TRBJ1-5, with D possibly TRBD1 on 5 matching bases. The V gene lost 7 bases and the J gene lost 0 bases, with 10 bases spanning the gap. CDR1 is MDHEN, CDR2 SYDVKM, per germline. The CDR3 totals 14 residues.

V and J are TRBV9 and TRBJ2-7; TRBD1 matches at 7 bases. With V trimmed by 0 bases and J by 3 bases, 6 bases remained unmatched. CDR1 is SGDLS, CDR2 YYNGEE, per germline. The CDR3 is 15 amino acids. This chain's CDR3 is CASSVGQGDSYEQYF. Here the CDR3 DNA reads TGTGCCAGCAGCGTAGGTCAGGGGGACAGCTACGAGCAGTACTTC.

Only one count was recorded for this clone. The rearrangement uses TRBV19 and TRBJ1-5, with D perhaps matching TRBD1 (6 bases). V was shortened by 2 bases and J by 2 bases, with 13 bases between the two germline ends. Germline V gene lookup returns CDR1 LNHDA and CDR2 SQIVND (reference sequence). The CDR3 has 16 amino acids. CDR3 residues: CASSIIGGRGNQPQHF. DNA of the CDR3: TGTGCCAGTAGTATAATAGGGGGAAGGGGCAATCAGCCCCAGCATTTT.

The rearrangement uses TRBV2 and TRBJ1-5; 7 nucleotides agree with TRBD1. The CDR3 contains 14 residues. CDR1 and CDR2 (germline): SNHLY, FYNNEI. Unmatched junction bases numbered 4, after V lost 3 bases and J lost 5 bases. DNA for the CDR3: TGTGCCAGCAGTGATGGGACAGCATATCAGCCCCAGCATTTT. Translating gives CASSDGTAYQPQHF.

The CDR3 is CASSRSTEAFF. CDR3 DNA: TGTGCCAGCAGTCGGAGCACTGAAGCTTTCTTT. The rearrangement links TRBV6-5 to TRBJ1-1; D not resolved. This CDR3 comprises 11 residues. V lost 5 bases and J 4 bases, leaving 5 bases between the germline ends. Germline assignment: CDR1 MNHEY and CDR2 SVGAGI.

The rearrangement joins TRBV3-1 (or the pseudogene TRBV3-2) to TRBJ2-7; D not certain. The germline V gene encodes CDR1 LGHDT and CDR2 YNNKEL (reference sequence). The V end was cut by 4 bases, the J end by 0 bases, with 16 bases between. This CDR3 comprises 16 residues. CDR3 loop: CASSPNEILNSYEQYF. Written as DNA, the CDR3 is TGTGCCAGCAGCCCCAATGAGATACTCAACTCCTACGAGCAGTACTTC.

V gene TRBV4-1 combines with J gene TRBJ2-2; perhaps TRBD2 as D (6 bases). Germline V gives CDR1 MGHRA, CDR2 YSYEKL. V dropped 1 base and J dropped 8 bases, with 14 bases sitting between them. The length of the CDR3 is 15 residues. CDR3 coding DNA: TGCGCCAGCAGCCAAGCCAGGAGGGGTCAAGGGGAGCTGTTTTTT. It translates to CASSQARRGQGELFF.

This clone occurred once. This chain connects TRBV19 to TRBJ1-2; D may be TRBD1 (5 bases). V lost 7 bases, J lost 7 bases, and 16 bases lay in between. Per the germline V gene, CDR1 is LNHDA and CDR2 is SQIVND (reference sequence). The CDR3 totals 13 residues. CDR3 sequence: CASTSRAFSGYTF. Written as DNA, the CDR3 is TGTGCCAGTACGAGCAGGGCATTCTCTGGCTACACCTTC.

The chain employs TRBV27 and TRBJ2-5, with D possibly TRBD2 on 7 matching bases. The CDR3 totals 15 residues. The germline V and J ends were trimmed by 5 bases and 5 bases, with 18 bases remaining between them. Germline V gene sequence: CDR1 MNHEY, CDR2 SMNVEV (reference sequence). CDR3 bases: TGTGCCAGCAGTCCGTCGGGGGGCGCCCGGGAGACCCAGTACTTC. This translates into CASSPSGGARETQYF.

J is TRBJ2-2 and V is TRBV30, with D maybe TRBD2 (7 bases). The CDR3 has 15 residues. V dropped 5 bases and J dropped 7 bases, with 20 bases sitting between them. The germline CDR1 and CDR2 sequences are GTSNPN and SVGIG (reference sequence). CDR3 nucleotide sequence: TGTGCCTGGCGAGAGGGGGGGCTGCGTTACGGGGAGCTGTTTTTT. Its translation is CAWREGGLRYGELFF.

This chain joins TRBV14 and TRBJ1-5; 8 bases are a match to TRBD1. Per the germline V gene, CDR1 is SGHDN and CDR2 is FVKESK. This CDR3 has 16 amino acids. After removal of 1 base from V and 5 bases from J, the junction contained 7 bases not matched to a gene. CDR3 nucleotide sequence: TGTGCCAGCAGCCAAGCATCTGGACAGGGCCATCAGCCCCAGCATTTT. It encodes CASSQASGQGHQPQHF.